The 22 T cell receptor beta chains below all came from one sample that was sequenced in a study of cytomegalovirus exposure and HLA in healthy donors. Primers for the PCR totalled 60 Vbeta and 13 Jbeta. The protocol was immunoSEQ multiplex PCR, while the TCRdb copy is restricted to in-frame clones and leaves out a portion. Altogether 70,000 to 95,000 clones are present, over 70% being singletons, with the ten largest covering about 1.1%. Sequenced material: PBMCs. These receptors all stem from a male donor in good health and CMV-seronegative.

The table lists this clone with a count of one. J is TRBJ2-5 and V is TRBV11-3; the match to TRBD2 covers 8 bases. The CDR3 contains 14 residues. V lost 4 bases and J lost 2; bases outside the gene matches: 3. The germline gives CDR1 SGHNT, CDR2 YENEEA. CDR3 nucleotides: TGTGCCAGCAGCTCGGGAGGGCGACAAGAGACCCAGTACTTC. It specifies CASSSGGRQETQYF.

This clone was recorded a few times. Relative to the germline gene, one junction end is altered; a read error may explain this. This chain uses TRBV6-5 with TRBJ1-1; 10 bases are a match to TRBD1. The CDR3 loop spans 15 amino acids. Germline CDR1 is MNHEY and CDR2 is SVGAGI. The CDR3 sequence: CASSHSGTGVTEAFF. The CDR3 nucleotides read TGTGCCAGCAGTCACTCCGGGACAGGGGTCACTGAAGCTTTCTTT.

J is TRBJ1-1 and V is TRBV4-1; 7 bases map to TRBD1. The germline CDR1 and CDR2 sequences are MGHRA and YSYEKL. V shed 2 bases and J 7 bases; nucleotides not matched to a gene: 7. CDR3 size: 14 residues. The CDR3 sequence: CASSQKPGGLEAFF. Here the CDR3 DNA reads TGCGCCAGCAGCCAAAAGCCAGGGGGGCTTGAAGCTTTCTTT.

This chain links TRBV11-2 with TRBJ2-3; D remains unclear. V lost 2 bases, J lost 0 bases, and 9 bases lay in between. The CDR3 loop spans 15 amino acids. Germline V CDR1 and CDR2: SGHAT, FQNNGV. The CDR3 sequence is CASSLFGFSTDTQYF. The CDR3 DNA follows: TGTGCCAGCAGCTTATTCGGGTTTAGCACAGATACGCAGTATTTT.

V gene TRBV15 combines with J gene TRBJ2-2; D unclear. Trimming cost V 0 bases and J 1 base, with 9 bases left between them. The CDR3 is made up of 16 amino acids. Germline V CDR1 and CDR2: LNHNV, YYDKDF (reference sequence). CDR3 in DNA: TGTGCCACCAGCAGAGAGTATCACAAGAACACCGGGGAGCTGTTTTTT. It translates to CATSREYHKNTGELFF.

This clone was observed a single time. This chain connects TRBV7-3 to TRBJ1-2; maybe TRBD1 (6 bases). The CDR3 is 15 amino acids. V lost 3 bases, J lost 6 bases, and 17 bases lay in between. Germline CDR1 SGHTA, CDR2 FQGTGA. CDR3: CASSLDRASMNGYTF. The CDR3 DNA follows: TGTGCCAGCAGCTTGGACAGAGCTAGCATGAATGGCTACACCTTC.

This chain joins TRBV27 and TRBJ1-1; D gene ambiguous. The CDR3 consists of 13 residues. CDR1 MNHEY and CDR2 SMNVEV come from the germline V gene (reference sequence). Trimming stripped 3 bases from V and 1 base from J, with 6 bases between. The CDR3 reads CASSFYRNTEAFF. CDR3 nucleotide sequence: TGTGCCAGCAGTTTTTACAGGAACACTGAAGCTTTCTTT.

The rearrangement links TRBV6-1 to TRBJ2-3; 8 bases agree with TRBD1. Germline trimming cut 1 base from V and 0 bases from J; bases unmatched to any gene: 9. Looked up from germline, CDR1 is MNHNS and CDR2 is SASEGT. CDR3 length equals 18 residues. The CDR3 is CASSEGWDRSASTDTQYF. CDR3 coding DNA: TGTGCCAGCAGTGAAGGTTGGGACAGGTCAGCTAGCACAGATACGCAGTATTTT.

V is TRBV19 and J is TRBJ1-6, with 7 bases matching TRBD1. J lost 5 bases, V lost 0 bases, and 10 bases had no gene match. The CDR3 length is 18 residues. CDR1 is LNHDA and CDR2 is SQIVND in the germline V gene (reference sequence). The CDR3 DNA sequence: TGTGCCAGTAGTATAGATCTTCAACGGGACAGAAATAATTCACCCCTCCACTTT. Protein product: CASSIDLQRDRNNSPLHF. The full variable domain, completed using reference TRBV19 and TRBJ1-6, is DGGITQSPKYLFRKEGQNVTLSCEQNLNHDAMYWYRQDPGQGLRLIYYSQIVNDFQKGDIAEGYSVSREKKESFPLTVTSAQKNPTAFYLCASSIDLQRDRNNSPLHFGNGTRLTVT.

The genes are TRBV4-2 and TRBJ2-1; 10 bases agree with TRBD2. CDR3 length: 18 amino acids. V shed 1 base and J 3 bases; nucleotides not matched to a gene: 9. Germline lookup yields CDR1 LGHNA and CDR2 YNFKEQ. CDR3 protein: CASSQVPGLAENYNEQFF. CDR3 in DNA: TGTGCCAGCAGCCAAGTCCCCGGACTAGCGGAGAACTACAATGAGCAGTTCTTC.

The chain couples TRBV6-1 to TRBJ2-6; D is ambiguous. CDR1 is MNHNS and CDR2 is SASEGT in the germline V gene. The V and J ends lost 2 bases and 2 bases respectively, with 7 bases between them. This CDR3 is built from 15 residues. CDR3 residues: CASSELTAGANVLTF. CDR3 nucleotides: TGTGCCAGCAGTGAACTTACGGCTGGGGCCAACGTCCTGACTTTC.

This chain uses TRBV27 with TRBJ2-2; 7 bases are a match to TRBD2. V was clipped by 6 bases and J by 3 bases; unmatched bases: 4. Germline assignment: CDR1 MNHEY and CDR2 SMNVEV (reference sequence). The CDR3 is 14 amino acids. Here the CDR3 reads CASRSAGHTGELFF. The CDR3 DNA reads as TGTGCCAGCAGGTCAGCGGGACACACCGGGGAGCTGTTTTTT.

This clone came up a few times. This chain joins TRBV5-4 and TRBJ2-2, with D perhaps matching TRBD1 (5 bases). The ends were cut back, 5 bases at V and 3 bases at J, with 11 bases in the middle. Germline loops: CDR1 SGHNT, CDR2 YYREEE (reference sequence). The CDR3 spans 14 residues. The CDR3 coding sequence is TGTGCCAGCAGGTACGACAGATACACCGGGGAGCTGTTTTTT. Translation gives CASRYDRYTGELFF.

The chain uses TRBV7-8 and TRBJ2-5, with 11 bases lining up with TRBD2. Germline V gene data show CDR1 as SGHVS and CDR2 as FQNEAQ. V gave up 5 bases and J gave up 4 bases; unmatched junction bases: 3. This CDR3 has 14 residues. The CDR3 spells CASSVTSGRETQYF. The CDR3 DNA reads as TGTGCCAGCAGCGTTACTAGCGGGAGAGAGACCCAGTACTTC.

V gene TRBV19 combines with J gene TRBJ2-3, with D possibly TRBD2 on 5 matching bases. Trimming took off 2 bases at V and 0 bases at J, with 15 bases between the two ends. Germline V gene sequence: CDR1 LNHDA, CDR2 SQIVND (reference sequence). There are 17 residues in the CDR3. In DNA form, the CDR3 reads TGTGCCAGTAGTATATTGCGGGTCCGGACCAGCACAGATACGCAGTATTTT. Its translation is CASSILRVRTSTDTQYF.

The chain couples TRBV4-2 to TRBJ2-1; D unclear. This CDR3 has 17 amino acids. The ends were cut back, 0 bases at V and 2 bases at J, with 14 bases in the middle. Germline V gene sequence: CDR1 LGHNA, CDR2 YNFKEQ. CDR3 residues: CASSQDALRNPYNEQFF. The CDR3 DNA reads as TGTGCCAGCAGCCAAGATGCCCTGCGTAATCCCTACAATGAGCAGTTCTTC.

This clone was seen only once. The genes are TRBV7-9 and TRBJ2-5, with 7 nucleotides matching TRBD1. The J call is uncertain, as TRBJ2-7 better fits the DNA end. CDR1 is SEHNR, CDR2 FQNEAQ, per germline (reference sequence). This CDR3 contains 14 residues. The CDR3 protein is CASSGRDSLREQYF. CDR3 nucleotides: TGTGCCAGCAGCGGCCGGGACAGTCTACGCGAGCAGTACTTC.

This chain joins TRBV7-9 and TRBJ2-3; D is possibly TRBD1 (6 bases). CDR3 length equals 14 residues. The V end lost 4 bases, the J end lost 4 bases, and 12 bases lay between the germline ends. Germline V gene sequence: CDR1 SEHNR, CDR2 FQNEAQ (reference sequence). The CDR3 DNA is TGTGCCAGCAGCTCTTCAGGGGTATCAGATACGCAGTATTTT. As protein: CASSSSGVSDTQYF.

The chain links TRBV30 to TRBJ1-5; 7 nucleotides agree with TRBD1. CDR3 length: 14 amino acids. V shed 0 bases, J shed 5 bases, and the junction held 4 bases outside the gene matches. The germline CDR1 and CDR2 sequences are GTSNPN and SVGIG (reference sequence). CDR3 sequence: CAWSVGGNYQPQHF. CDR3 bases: TGTGCCTGGAGTGTAGGGGGCAACTATCAGCCCCAGCATTTT.

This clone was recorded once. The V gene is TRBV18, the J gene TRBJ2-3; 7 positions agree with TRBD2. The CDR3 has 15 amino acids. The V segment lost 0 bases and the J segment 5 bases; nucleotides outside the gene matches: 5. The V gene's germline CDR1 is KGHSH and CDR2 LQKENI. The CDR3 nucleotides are TGTGCCAGCTCACCACCTGGGCGGGGGAAAGATACGCAGTATTTT. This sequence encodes CASSPPGRGKDTQYF.

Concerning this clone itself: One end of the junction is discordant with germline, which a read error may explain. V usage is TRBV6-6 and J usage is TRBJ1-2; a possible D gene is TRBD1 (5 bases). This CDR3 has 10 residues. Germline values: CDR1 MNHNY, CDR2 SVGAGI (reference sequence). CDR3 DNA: TGTGCCAGCAGGGACGGGGGATTCTCCTTC. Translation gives CASRDGGFSF.

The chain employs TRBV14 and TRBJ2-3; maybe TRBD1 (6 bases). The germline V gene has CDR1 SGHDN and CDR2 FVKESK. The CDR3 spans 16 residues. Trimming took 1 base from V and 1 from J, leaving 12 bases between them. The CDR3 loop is CASSQVFGGGTDTQYF. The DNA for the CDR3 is TGTGCCAGCAGCCAAGTATTTGGGGGCGGCACAGATACGCAGTATTTT.